Listed below are T cell receptor beta chains from one sample, sequenced in a study of shared clonotypes between healthy human individuals. TCRdb's copy holds only in-frame clones and misses some; the assay was immunoSEQ multiplex PCR. The table has approximately 720,000 clones, about 91% seen once. Sequenced input: naive CD8+ T cells sorted from blood. The receptors originated from a man aged 30-40 years in good health. CDR3s include the opening cysteine and the closing phenylalanine or tryptophan. The D gene is left open where the match is weak. The size entry is marked missing in some rows and otherwise reads once, few, many or a size class.

CDR3 protein | CDR3 DNA | D gene | V gene | CDR3 length | clone size | J gene
CASSLVTSGTITDEQFF | TGTGCCAGCAGCTTAGTGACTAGCGGGACGATCACAGATGAGCAGTTCTTC | TRBD2 | TRBV13 | 17 | . | TRBJ2-1
CASSYERGGGYTF | TGTGCCAGCAGTTATGAGAGGGGAGGAGGCTACACCTTC | . | TRBV6-5 | 13 | few | TRBJ1-2
CASSPISLSADYGYTF | TGTGCCAGCAGCCCAATCAGTCTTTCAGCGGACTATGGCTACACCTTC | . | TRBV12-1 | 16 | few | TRBJ1-2
CASSSGLTGLEQYF | TGTGCCAGCAGCTCGGGACTCACGGGACTCGAGCAGTACTTC | . | TRBV7-9 | 14 | . | TRBJ2-7
CSVEGQTYNEQFF | TGCAGCGTTGAGGGACAGACCTACAATGAGCAGTTCTTC | TRBD1 | TRBV29-1 | 13 | . | TRBJ2-1
CASSLAVHTDTQYF | TGTGCCAGCAGTTTAGCGGTGCACACAGATACGCAGTATTTT | . | TRBV6-5 | 14 | . | TRBJ2-3
CASSLDRDHEKLFF | TGTGCCAGCAGCTTGGACAGGGACCATGAAAAACTGTTTTTT | . | TRBV5-4 | 14 | . | TRBJ1-4
CASSSEAGEGEAKNIQYF | TGTGCCAGCAGTTCAGAAGCGGGAGAAGGGGAAGCCAAAAACATTCAGTACTTC | TRBD2 | TRBV28 | 18 | . | TRBJ2-4
CSVDPKLAGVGNEQFF | TGCAGCGTTGATCCGAAACTAGCGGGAGTTGGGAATGAGCAGTTCTTC | TRBD2 | TRBV29-1 | 16 | . | TRBJ2-1
CAIRGASENEQFF | TGTGCCATTCGAGGGGCCTCGGAGAATGAGCAGTTCTTC | . | TRBV28 | 13 | . | TRBJ2-1
CASGHSTDTQYF | TGTGCCAGCGGTCACAGCACAGATACGCAGTATTTT | . | TRBV14 | 12 | . | TRBJ2-3
CASSQSGSSTNEQFF | TGTGCCAGCAGCCAAAGCGGGAGCTCGACCAATGAGCAGTTCTTC | TRBD2 | TRBV9 | 15 | . | TRBJ2-1
CASSLRVPGQGAGANVLTF | TGTGCCAGCAGCTTAAGGGTACCGGGACAGGGGGCTGGGGCCAACGTCCTGACTTTC | TRBD1 | TRBV7-3 | 19 | . | TRBJ2-6
CASSLRLNTEAFF | TGTGCCAGCAGCTTAAGGCTAAACACTGAAGCTTTCTTT | . | TRBV11-2 | 13 | . | TRBJ1-1
CASSLWAGELQETQYF | TGTGCCAGCAGCCTCTGGGCGGGGGAGCTCCAAGAGACCCAGTACTTC | TRBD2 | TRBV27 | 16 | . | TRBJ2-5
CASSLWGTSYEQYF | TGTGCCAGCAGCCTGTGGGGCACTTCCTACGAGCAGTACTTC | . | TRBV13 | 14 | . | TRBJ2-7
CASRLRDRAYEQYF | TGTGCCAGCAGGCTCCGGGACCGAGCCTACGAGCAGTACTTC | . | TRBV5-8 | 14 | . | TRBJ2-7
CASSLGVGDRARDEQFF | TGTGCCAGCAGCTTAGGGGTAGGAGACAGGGCGAGGGATGAGCAGTTCTTC | TRBD1 | TRBV7-6 | 17 | . | TRBJ2-1
CASSLARERGYNEQFF | TGCGCCAGCAGCTTGGCCAGGGAACGGGGGTACAATGAGCAGTTCTTC | . | TRBV5-1 | 16 | . | TRBJ2-1
CASSSLAGGGNEQYF | TGTGCCAGCAGCAGTCTAGCGGGAGGTGGGAACGAGCAGTACTTC | TRBD2 | TRBV27 | 15 | . | TRBJ2-7
CASSLGQETQYF | TGTGCCAGCAGCTTAGGGCAAGAGACCCAGTACTTC | . | TRBV13 | 12 | . | TRBJ2-5
CASRGTGASNYGYTF | TGTGCCAGCAGGGGGACAGGCGCCTCTAACTATGGCTACACCTTC | TRBD1 | TRBV27 | 15 | many | TRBJ1-2
CASSPLIGRPYEQYF | TGTGCCAGCAGCCCACTAATCGGCAGGCCCTACGAGCAGTACTTC | . | TRBV7-9 | 15 | . | TRBJ2-7
CASSQVPDRGIYGYTF | TGCGCCAGCAGCCAAGTCCCGGACAGGGGGATCTATGGCTACACCTTC | TRBD1 | TRBV4-3 | 16 | . | TRBJ1-2
CASLQGTSGRYQETQYF | TGTGCCAGCCTACAGGGGACTAGCGGGAGGTACCAAGAGACCCAGTACTTC | TRBD2 | TRBV28 | 17 | . | TRBJ2-5
CASTQADPIPDTQYF | TGTGCCAGCACCCAGGCAGACCCAATCCCAGATACGCAGTATTTT | . | TRBV5-6 | 15 | . | TRBJ2-3
CAWSPGTIYNEQFF | TGTGCCTGGTCTCCCGGGACAATTTACAATGAGCAGTTCTTC | . | TRBV30 | 14 | . | TRBJ2-1